Sequencing of this T cell receptor (beta chain) was carried out in a study of CD8 T cells in ankylosing spondylitis. TCRdb used MiXCR to reprocess the 5' RACE reads, holding one entry per CDR3 protein. Among around 390,000 distinct CDR3 sequences, about 20% were seen once, and the ten largest hold approximately 16%. This clonotype turned up a few times. Its antigen is still unknown. Broader study findings: In ankylosing spondylitis blood, a motif of eight highly homologous TCR beta variants appeared characteristic.

This receptor was obtained from a male donor with ankylosing spondylitis. The specimen sequenced was blood, either unsorted or a sorted T cell fraction (not recorded which).

The CDR3 spells CASSPGLAGGIETQYF. CDR3 nucleotide sequence: TGTGCCAGCAGCCCGGGGCTAGCGGGAGGGATAGAGACCCAGTACTTC. The chain recombines TRBV11-3 with TRBJ2-5; 12 nucleotides line up with TRBD2. Trimming at V came to 5 bases and at J to 4 bases, leaving 8 bases not matched to a gene. CDR3 length: 16 amino acids. Germline V gene data show CDR1 as SGHNT and CDR2 as YENEEA.